This entry features one T cell receptor (beta chain) sequence. Its antigen is as yet unknown. The CDR3 totals 15 residues. V shed 4 bases, J shed 1 base, and the junction held 4 bases outside the gene matches. In germline, CDR1 is LGHDT, CDR2 YNNKEL (reference sequence). Profiled with immunoSEQ multiplex PCR; TCRdb holds only in-frame clones, not every one. The data show approximately 68,000 clones, approximately 90% seen once. The sample originates from a study of T cell responses to AZD1222 COVID-19 vaccine. Study-level points and caveats: Possibly, clonal diversity was underestimated; donors were largely white British and included more females. Spike-specific TCR breadth and depth went up after people got two AZD1222 doses. There were vaccine-associated CD4 TCRs across spike, dominant at 160-218 and 743-854. Baseline testing showed seropositivity in only a handful of AZD1222 recipients.

The sequencing used peripheral blood, collected 28 days after the second dose of the MenACWY control vaccine. The chain recombines TRBV3-1 (or the pseudogene TRBV3-2) with TRBJ2-1; 7 bases are shared with TRBD2. The sequence derives from an adult who received the MenACWY meningococcal vaccine as a control. In DNA form, the CDR3 reads TGTGCCAGCAGCCCTGGGCGGGGGTCCTACAATGAGCAGTTCTTC. It encodes CASSPGRGSYNEQFF.